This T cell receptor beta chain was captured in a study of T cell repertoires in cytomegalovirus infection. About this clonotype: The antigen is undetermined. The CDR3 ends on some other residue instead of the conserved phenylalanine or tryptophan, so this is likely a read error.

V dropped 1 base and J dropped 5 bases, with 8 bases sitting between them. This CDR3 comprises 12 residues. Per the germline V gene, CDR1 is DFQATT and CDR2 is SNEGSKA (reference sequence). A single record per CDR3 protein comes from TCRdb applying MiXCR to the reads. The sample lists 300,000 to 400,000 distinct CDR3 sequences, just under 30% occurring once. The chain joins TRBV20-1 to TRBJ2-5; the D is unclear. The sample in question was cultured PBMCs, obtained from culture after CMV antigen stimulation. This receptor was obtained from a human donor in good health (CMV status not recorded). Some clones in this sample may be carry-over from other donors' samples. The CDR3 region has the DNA TGCAGTGCTAGAGGGCTTTGGGAGACCCAGTACTAC. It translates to CSARGLWETQYY.